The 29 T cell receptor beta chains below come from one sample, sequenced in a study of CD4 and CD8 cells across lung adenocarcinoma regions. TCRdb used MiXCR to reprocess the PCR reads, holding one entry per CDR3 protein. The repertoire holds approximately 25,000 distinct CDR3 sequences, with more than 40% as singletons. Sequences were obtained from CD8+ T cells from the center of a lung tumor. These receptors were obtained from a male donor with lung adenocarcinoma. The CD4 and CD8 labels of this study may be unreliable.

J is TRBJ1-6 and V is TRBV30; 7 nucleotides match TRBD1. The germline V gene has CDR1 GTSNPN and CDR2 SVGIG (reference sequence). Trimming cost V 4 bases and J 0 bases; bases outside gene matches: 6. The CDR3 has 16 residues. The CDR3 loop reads CAWNAGGSSYNSPLHF. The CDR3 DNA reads TGTGCCTGGAATGCAGGGGGGAGCTCCTATAATTCACCCCTCCACTTT. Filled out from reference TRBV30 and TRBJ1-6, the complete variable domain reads SQTIHQWPATLVQPVGSPLSLECTVEGTSNPNLYWYRQAAGRGLQLLFYSVGIGQISSEVPQNLSASRPQDRQFILSSKKLLLSDSGFYLCAWNAGGSSYNSPLHFGNGTRLTVT.

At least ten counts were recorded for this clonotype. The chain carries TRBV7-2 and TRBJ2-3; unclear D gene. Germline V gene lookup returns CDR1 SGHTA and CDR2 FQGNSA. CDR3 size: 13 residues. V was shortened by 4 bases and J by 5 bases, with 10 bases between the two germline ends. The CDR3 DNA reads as TGTGCCAGCAGCTACCCGATAGGAGATACGCAGTATTTT. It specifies CASSYPIGDTQYF.

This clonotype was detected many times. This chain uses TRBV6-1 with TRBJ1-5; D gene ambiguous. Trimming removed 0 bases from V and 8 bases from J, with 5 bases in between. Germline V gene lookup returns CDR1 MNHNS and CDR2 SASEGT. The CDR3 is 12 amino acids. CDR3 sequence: CASSEAWEPQHF. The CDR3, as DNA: TGTGCCAGCAGTGAAGCCTGGGAGCCCCAGCATTTT.

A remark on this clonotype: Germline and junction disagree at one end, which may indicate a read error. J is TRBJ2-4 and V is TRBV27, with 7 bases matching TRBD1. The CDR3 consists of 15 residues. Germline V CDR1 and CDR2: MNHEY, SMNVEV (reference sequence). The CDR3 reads CARGPGGRDKDIQYF. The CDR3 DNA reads TGTGCCAGGGGGCCAGGGGGTCGTGACAAAGACATTCAGTACTTC.

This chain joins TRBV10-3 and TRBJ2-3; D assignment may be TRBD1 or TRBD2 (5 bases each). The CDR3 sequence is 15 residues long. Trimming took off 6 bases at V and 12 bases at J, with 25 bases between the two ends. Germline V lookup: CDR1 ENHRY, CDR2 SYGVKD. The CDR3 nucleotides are TGTGCCATCAGCCCGGGGCGGTGGGCCACAGACACTCAGTATTTT. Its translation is CAISPGRWATDTQYF.

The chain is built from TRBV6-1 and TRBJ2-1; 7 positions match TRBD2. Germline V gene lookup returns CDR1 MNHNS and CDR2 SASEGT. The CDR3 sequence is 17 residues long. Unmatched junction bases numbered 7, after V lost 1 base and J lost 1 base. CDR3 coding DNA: TGTGCCAGCAGTGAAGGTGGAGCGGGGAGATCCTACAATGAGCAGTTCTTC. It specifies CASSEGGAGRSYNEQFF.

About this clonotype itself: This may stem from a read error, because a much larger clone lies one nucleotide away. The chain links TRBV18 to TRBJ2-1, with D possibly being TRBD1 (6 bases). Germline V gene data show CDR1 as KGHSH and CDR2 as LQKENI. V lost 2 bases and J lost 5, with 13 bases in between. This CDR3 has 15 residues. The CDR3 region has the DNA TGTGCCAGCTCACCAGGCATCAACAGGGACAATGAGCAGTTCTTC. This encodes CASSPGINRDNEQFF.

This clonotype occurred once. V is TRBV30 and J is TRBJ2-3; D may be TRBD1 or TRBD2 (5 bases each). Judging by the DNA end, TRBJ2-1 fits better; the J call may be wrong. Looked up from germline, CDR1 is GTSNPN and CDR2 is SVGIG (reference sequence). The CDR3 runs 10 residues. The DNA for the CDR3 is TGTGCCTGGAGTCTCGGGACCCAGTTCTTC. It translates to CAWSLGTQFF.

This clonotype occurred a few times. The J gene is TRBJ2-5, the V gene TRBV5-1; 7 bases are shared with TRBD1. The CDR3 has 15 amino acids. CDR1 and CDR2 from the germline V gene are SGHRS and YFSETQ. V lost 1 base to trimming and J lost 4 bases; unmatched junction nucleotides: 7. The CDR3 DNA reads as TGCGCCAGCAGCTTGTCGCTTAACAGGGGAGAGACCCAGTACTTC. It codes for CASSLSLNRGETQYF.

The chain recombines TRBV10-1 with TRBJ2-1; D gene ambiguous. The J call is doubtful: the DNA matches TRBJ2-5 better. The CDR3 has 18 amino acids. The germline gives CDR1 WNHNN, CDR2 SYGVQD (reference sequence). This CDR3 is CASSESVGEERDQDIQYF. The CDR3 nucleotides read TGCGCCAGCAGTGAGTCGGTGGGCGAGGAGCGTGACCAAGACATCCAGTACTTC.

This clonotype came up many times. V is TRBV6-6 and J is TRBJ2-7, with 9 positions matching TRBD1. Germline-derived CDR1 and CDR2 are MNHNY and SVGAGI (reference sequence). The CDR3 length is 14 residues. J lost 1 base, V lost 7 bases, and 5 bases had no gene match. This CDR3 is CASKTGTGSYEQYF. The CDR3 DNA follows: TGTGCCAGCAAGACCGGGACAGGGTCCTACGAGCAGTACTTC.

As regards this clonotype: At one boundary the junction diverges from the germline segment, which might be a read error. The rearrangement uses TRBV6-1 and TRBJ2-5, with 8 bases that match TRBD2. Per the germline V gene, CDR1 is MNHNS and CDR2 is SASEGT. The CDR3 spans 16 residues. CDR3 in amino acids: CASRGHGGADQETQYF. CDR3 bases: TGTGCCAGCAGGGGCCACGGGGGGGCTGACCAAGAGACGCAGTACTTC.

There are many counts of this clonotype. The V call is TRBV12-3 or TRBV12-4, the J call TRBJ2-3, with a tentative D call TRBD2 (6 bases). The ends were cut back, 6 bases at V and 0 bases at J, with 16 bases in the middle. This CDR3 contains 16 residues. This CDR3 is CASSPPGLSSTDTQYF. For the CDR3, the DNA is TGTGCCAGCAGCCCTCCGGGACTTTCTAGCACAGATACGCAGTATTTT.

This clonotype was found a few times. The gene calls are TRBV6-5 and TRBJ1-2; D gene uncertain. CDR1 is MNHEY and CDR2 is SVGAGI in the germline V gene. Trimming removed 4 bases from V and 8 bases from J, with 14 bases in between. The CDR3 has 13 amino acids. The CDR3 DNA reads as TGTGCCAGCAGTTTAGCCTGGAATGGGGGCTACACCTTC. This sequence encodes CASSLAWNGGYTF.

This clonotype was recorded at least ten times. CDR3 loop: CASSGADRWGQPQHF. As DNA, the CDR3 is TGCGCCAGCAGTGGGGCGGACAGGTGGGGTCAGCCCCAGCATTTT. This chain uses TRBV10-2 with TRBJ1-5; TRBD1 agrees at 7 bases. V trimming: 4 bases; J trimming: 6 bases; junction bases outside the gene matches: 9. The CDR3 has 15 residues. The V gene's germline CDR1 is WSHSY and CDR2 SAAADI.

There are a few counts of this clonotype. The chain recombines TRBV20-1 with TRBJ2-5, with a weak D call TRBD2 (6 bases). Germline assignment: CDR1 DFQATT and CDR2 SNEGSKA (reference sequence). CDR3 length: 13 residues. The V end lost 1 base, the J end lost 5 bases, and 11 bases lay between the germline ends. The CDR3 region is CSARGGAGETQYF. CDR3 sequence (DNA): TGCAGTGCTAGAGGCGGGGCCGGGGAGACCCAGTACTTC.

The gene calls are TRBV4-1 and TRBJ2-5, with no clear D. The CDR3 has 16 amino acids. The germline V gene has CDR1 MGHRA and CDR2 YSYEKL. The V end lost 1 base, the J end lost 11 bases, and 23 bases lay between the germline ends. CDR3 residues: CASSQAGACSQDTQYF. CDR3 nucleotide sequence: TGCGCCAGCAGCCAAGCGGGCGCCTGTAGCCAAGATACGCAGTACTTC.

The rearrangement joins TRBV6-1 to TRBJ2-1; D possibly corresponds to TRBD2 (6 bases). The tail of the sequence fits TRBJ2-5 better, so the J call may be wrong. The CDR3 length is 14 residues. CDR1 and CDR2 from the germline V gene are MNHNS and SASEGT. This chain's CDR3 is CASSSGGGRETQYF. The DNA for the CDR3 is TGTGCCAGCTCTTCCGGGGGAGGACGAGAGACCCAGTACTTC.

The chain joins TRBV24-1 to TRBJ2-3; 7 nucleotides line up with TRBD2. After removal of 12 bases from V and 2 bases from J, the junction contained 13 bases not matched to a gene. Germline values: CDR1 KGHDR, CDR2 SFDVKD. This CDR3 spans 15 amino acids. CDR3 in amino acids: CAASGGSRVTDTQYF. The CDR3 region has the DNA TGTGCCGCGAGTGGCGGGAGCCGGGTCACAGATACGCAGTATTTT.

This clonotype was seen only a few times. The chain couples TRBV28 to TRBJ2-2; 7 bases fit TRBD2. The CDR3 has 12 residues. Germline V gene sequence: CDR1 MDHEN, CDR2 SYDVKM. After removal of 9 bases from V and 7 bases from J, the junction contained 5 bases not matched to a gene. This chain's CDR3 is CASRLAGGELFF. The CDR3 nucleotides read TGTGCCAGTAGACTAGCAGGCGGGGAGCTGTTTTTT.

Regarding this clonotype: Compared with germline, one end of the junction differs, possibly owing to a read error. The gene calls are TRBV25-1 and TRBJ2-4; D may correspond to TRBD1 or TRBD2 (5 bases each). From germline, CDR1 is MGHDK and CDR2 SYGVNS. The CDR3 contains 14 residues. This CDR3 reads CGSTGLGAKDTQYF. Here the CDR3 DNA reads TGTGGCAGCACGGGGCTGGGAGCCAAAGACACTCAGTACTTC.

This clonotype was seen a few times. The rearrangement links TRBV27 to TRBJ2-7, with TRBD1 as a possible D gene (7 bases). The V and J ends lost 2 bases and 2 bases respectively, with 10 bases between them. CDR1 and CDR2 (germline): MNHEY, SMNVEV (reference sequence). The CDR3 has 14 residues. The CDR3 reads CASSLQGGPYEQYF. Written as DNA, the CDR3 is TGTGCCAGCAGTTTACAGGGGGGCCCCTACGAGCAGTACTTC.

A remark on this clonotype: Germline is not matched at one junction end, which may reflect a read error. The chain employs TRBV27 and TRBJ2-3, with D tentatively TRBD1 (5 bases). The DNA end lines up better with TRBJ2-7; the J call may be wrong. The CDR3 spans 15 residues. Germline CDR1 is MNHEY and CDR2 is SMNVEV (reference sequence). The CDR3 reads CASGLGLGSTDTQYF. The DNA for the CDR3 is TGTGCCAGCGGTTTGGGGCTGGGAAGCACAGATACGCAGTACTTC.

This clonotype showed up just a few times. The CDR3 reads CAGQASGEETQYF. The CDR3 coding sequence is TGTGCCGGGCAGGCTAGTGGGGAAGAGACCCAGTACTTC. J is TRBJ2-5 and V is TRBV11-1; D remains unclear. The CDR3 loop spans 13 amino acids. Trimming left V 11 bases short and J 3 bases short, with 16 bases between. Per the germline V gene, CDR1 is SGHAT and CDR2 is FQDESV (reference sequence).

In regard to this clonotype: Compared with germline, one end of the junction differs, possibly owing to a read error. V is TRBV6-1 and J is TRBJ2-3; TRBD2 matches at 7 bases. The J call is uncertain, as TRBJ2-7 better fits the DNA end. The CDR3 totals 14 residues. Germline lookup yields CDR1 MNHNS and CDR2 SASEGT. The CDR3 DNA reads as TGTGGCAGCACGGAGCGGGGTGCCACAGATACGCAGTACTTC. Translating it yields CGSTERGATDTQYF.

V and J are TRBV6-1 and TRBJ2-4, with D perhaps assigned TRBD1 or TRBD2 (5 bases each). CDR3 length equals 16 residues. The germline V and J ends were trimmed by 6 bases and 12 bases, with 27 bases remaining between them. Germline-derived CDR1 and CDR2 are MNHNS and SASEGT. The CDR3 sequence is CASSPSGLGATDTQYF. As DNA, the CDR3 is TGTGCCAGCAGCCCATCGGGGCTCGGAGCCACAGATACTCAGTACTTC.

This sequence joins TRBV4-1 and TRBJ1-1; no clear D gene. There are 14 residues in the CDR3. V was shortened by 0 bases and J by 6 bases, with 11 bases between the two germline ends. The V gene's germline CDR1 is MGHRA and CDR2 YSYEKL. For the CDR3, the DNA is TGCGCCAGCAGCCAAGACTCCGCCGAGGCTGAAGCTTTCTTT. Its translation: CASSQDSAEAEAFF.

The CDR3 reads CASSYELAGVFEQFF. Here the CDR3 DNA reads TGTGCCAGCAGTTACGAATTAGCGGGAGTATTTGAGCAGTTCTTC. The rearrangement links TRBV6-2 or TRBV6-3 to TRBJ2-1; the match to TRBD2 covers 9 bases. CDR3 length: 15 amino acids. Germline-derived CDR1 and CDR2 are MNHEY and SVGEGT. V dropped 2 bases and J dropped 9; count of bases not matched to a gene: 8.

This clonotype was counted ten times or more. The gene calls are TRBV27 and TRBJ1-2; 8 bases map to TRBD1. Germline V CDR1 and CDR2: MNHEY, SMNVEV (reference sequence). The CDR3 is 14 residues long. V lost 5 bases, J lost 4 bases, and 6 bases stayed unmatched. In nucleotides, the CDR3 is TGTGCCAGCAGTCCGACAGGGGAGGGCTATGGCTACACCTTC. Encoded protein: CASSPTGEGYGYTF.